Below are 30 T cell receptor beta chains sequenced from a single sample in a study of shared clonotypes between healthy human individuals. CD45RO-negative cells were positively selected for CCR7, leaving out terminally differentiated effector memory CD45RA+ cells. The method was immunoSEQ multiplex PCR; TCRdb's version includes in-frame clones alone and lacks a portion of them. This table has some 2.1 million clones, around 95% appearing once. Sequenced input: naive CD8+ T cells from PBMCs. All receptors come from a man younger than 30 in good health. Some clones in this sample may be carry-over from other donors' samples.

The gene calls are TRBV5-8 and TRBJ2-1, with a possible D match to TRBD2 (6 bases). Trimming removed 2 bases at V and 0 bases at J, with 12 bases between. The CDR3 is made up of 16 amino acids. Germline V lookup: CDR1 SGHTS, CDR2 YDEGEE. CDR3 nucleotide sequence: TGTGCCAGCAGCTTCAGCGGGCTGGGCTCCTACAATGAGCAGTTCTTC. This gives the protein CASSFSGLGSYNEQFF.

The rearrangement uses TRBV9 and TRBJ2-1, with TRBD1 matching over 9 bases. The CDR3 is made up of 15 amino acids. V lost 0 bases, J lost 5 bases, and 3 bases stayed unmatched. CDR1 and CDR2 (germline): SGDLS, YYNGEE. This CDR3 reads CASSVVWTGDNEQFF. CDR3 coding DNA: TGTGCCAGCAGCGTAGTTTGGACAGGGGACAATGAGCAGTTCTTC.

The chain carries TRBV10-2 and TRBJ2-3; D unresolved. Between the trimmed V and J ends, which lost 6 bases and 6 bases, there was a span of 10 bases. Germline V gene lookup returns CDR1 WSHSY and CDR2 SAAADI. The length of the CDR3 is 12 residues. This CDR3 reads CASSLMIDTQYF. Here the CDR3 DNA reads TGCGCCAGCAGCCTGATGATCGATACGCAGTATTTT.

This CDR3 is CASSHGTEAFF. In DNA, the CDR3 is TGTGCCAGTAGTCACGGGACAGAAGCTTTCTTT. This chain joins TRBV19 and TRBJ1-1, with D possibly TRBD1 on 6 matching bases. V was trimmed by 5 bases and J by 8 bases, leaving 9 bases between them. The CDR3 totals 11 residues. CDR1 LNHDA and CDR2 SQIVND come from the germline V gene (reference sequence).

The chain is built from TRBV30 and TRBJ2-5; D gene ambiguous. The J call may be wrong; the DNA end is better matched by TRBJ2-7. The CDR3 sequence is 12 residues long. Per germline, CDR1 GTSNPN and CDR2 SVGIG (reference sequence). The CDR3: CAWSVGAGEQYF. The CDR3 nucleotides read TGTGCCTGGAGTGTAGGTGCCGGCGAGCAGTACTTC.

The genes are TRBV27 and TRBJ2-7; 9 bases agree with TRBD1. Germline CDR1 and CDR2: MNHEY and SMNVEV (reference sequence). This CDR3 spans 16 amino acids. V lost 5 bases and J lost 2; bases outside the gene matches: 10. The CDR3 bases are TGTGCCAGCAGTCCTCTTCACAGACAGGGGGCCTACGAGCAGTACTTC. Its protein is CASSPLHRQGAYEQYF.

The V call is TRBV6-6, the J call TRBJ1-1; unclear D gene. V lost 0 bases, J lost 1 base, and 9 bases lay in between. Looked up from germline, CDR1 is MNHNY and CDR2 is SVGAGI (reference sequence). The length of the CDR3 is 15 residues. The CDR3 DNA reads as TGTGCCAGCAGTTACTCGCCAGGATCGAACACTGAAGCTTTCTTT. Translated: CASSYSPGSNTEAFF.

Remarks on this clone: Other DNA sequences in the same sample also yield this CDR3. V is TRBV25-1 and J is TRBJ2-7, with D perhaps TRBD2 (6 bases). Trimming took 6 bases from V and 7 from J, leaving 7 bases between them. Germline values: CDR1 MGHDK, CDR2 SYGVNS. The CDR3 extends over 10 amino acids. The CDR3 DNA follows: TGTGCCAGCAGCGCGGGGGAGCAGTACTTC. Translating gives CASSAGEQYF.

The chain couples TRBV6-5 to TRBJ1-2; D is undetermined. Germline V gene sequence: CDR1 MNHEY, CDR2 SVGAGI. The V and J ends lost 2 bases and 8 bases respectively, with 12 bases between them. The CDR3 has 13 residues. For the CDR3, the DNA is TGTGCCAGCAGTTACAGTTCGGGTGCAGGCTACACCTTC. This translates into CASSYSSGAGYTF.

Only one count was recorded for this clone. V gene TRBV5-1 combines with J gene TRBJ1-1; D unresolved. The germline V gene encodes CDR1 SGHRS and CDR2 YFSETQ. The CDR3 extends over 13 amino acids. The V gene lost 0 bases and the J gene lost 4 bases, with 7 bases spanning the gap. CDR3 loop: CASSLGKTTEAFF. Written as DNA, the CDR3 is TGCGCCAGCAGCTTGGGTAAGACCACTGAAGCTTTCTTT.

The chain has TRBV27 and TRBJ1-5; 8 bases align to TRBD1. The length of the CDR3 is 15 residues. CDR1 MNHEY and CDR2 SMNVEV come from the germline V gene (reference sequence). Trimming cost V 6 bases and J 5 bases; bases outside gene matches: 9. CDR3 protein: CASSPFTGGDQPQHF. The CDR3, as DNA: TGTGCCAGCAGCCCTTTTACAGGGGGGGATCAGCCCCAGCATTTT.

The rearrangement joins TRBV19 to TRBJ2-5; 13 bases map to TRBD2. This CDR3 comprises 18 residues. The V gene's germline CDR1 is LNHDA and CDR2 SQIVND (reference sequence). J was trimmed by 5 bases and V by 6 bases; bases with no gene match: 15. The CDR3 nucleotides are TGTGCCAGTAGCCTCGATTACGGACTAGCGGGAGCCCCTGAGACCCAGTACTTC. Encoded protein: CASSLDYGLAGAPETQYF. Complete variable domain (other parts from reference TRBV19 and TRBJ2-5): DGGITQSPKYLFRKEGQNVTLSCEQNLNHDAMYWYRQDPGQGLRLIYYSQIVNDFQKGDIAEGYSVSREKKESFPLTVTSAQKNPTAFYLCASSLDYGLAGAPETQYFGPGTRLLVL.

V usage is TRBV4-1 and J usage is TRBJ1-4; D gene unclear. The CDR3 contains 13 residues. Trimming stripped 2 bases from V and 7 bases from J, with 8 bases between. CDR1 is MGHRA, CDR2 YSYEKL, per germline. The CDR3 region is CASSQNVGEKLFF. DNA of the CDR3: TGCGCCAGCAGCCAAAATGTCGGTGAAAAACTGTTTTTT.

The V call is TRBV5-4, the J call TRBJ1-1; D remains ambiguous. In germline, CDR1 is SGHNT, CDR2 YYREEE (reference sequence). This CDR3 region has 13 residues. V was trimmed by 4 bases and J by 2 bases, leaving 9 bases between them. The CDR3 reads CASSPGPNTEAFF. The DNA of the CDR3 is TGTGCCAGCAGCCCCGGACCCAACACTGAAGCTTTCTTT.

In nucleotides, the CDR3 is TGTGCCAGCAGCCCTACCGGGACCCTTAATGAGCAGTTCTTC. Amino acid sequence: CASSPTGTLNEQFF. The V and J genes are TRBV4-2 and TRBJ2-1; D tentatively reads TRBD1 or TRBD2 (5 bases each). In germline, CDR1 is LGHNA, CDR2 YNFKEQ. This CDR3 is built from 14 residues. Between the trimmed V and J ends, which lost 4 bases and 7 bases, there was a span of 14 bases.

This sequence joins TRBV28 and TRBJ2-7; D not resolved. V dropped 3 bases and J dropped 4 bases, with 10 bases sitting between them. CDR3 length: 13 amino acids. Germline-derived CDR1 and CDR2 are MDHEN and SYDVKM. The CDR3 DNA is TGTGCCAGCAGTTTCCAGGCCGGGTACGAGCAGTACTTC. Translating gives CASSFQAGYEQYF.

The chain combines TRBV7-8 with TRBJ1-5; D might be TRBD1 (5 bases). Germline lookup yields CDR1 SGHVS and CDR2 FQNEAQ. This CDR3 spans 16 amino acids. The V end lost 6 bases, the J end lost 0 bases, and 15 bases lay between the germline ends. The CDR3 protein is CASRQNGADSNQPQHF. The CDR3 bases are TGTGCCAGCAGACAAAATGGGGCCGATAGCAATCAGCCCCAGCATTTT.

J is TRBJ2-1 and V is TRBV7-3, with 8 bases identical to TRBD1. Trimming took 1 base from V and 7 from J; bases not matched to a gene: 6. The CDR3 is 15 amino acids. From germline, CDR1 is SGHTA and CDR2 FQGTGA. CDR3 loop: CASSLRQGARNEQFF. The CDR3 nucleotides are TGTGCCAGCAGCTTAAGGCAGGGGGCTCGGAATGAGCAGTTCTTC. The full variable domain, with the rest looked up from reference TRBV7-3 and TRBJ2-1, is GAGVSQTPSNKVTEKGKYVELRCDPISGHTALYWYRQSLGQGPEFLIYFQGTGAADDSGLPNDRFFAVRPEGSVSTLKIQRTERGDSAVYLCASSLRQGARNEQFFGPGTRLTVL.

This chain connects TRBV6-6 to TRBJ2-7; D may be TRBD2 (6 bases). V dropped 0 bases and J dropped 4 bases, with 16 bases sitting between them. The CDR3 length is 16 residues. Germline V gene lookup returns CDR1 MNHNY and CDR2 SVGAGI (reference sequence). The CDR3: CASSYSEGEALYEQYF. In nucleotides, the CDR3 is TGTGCCAGCAGTTACTCGGAGGGAGAAGCTTTATACGAGCAGTACTTC.

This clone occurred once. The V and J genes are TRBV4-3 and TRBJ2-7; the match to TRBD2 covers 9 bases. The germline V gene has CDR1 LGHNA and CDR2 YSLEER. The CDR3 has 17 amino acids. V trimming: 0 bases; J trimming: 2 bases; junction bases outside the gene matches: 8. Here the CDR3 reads CASSQDAQREVTYEQYF. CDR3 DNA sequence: TGCGCCAGCAGCCAAGATGCCCAGCGGGAGGTTACCTACGAGCAGTACTTC.

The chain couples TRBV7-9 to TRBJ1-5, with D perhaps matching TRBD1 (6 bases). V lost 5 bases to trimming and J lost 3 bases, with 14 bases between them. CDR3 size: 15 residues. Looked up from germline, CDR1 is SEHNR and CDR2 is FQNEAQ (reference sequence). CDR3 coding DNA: TGTGCCAGCAGCCGCACCGGGACACACAATCAGCCCCAGCATTTT. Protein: CASSRTGTHNQPQHF. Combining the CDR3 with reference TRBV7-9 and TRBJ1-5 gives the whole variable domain DTGVSQNPRHKITKRGQNVTFRCDPISEHNRLYWYRQTLGQGPEFLTYFQNEAQLEKSRLLSDRFSAERPKGSFSTLEIQRTEQGDSAMYLCASSRTGTHNQPQHFGDGTRLSIL.

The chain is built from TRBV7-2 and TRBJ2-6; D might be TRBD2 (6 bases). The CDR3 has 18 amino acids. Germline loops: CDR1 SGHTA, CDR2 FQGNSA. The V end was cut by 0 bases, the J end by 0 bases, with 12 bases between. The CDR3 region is CASSLAQFGSSGANVLTF. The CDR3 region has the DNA TGTGCCAGCAGCTTAGCGCAGTTCGGGAGCTCTGGGGCCAACGTCCTGACTTTC.

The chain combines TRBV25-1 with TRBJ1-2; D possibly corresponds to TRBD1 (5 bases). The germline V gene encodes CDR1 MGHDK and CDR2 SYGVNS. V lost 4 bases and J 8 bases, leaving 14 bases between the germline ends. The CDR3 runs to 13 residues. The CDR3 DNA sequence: TGTGCCAGCAGTGCCGGGACCCGGACGGGCTACACCTTC. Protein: CASSAGTRTGYTF.

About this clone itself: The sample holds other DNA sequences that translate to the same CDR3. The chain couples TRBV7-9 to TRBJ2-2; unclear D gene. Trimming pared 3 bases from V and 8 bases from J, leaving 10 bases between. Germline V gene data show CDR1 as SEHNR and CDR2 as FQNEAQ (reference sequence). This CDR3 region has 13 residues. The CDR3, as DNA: TGTGCCAGCAGCTTCCCTGGACCTGGGGAGCTGTTTTTT. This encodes CASSFPGPGELFF.

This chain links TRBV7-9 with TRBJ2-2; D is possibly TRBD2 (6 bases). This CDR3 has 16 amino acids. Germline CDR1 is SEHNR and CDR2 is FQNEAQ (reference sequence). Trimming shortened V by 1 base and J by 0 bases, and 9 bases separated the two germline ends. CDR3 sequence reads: CASSLGASANTGELFF. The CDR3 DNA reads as TGTGCCAGCAGCTTAGGTGCTAGCGCGAACACCGGGGAGCTGTTTTTT.

In DNA form, the CDR3 reads TGTGCCAGCAGTTTTCGTCGGCTAGCGGGAGAAGGTGAGCAGTTCTTC. As protein: CASSFRRLAGEGEQFF. The chain has TRBV27 and TRBJ2-1; 10 bases line up with TRBD2. The CDR3 has 16 residues. Germline loops: CDR1 MNHEY, CDR2 SMNVEV (reference sequence). The junction had 11 bases not matched to a gene; V was cut back by 3 bases and J by 9 bases.

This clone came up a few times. The CDR3 spells CASSSQGAIVGANVLTF. DNA for the CDR3: TGCGCCAGCAGCTCACAGGGGGCTATTGTTGGGGCCAACGTCCTGACTTTC. The rearrangement uses TRBV5-1 and TRBJ2-6; 9 bases align to TRBD1. Germline V gene lookup returns CDR1 SGHRS and CDR2 YFSETQ. This CDR3 region has 17 residues. The V and J ends lost 3 bases and 3 bases, in that order; junction bases with no gene match: 7.

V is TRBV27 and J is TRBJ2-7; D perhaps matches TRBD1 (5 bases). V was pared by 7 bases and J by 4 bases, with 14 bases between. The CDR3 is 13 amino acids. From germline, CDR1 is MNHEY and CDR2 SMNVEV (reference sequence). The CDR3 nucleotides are TGTGCCAGCAACCTCAGGGTAGGGTACGAGCAGTACTTC. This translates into CASNLRVGYEQYF.

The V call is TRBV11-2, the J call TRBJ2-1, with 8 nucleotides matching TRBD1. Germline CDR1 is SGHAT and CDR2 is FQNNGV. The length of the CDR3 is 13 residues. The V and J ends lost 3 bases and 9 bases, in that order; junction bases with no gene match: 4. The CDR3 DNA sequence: TGTGCCAGCAGCTTTGGGACAGGCCGTGAGCAGTTCTTC. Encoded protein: CASSFGTGREQFF.

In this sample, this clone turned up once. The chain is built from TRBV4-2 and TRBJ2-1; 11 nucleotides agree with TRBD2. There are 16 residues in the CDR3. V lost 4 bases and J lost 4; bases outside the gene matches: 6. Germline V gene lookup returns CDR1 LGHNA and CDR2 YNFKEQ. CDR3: CASSPGGLAGYNEQFF. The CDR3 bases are TGTGCCAGCAGCCCCGGAGGACTAGCGGGTTACAATGAGCAGTTCTTC.